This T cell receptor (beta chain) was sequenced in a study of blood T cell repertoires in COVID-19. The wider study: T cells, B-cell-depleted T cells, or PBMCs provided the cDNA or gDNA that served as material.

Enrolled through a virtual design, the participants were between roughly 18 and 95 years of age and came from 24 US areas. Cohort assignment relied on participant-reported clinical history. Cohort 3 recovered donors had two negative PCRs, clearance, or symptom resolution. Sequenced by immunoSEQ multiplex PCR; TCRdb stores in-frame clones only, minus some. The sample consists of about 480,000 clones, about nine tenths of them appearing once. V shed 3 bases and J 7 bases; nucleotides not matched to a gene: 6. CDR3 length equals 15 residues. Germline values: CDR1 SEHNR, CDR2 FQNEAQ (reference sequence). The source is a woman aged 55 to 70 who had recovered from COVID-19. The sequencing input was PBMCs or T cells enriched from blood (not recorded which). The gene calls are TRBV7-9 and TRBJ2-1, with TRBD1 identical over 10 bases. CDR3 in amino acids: CASSFRDRGTNEQFF. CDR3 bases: TGTGCCAGCAGCTTCAGGGACAGGGGAACGAATGAGCAGTTCTTC.